This TCR beta chain was captured by sequencing in a study of response to subunit inactivated influenza vaccine. General study points: Researchers suggested that each seasonal influenza vaccination recruits few new T cells.

V lost 0 bases, J lost 8 bases, and 13 bases lay in between. CDR3 length: 14 residues. Germline assignment: CDR1 LGHNA and CDR2 YSLEER. Each CDR3 protein gets one entry after TCRdb re-called the RT-PCR reads with MiXCR. The profile shows approximately 200,000 distinct CDR3 sequences, around 15% of them singletons. Concerning this clonotype: Its matching antigen is unknown.

The material sequenced was CD8+ T cells sorted from PBMCs, taken more than 4 days after vaccination. The chain combines TRBV4-3 with TRBJ1-2, with D perhaps matching TRBD1 (6 bases). This clonotype originated in a man aged 50-60 years who received an inactivated influenza vaccine. Here the CDR3 reads CASSQDQGRGGYTF. As DNA, the CDR3 is TGCGCCAGCAGCCAAGATCAGGGCAGGGGCGGCTACACCTTC.